A single sample is the source of the 13 T cell receptor beta chains below, sequenced in a study of cytomegalovirus exposure and HLA in healthy donors. The repertoire was sequenced with immunoSEQ multiplex PCR; TCRdb's copy has only in-frame clones and lacks some. The table shows under 250,000 clones, with around nine tenths occurring only once. Sequencing input: PBMCs. Every receptor here comes from a man younger than 35 in good health and CMV-seronegative.

CDR3 coding DNA: TGTGCCAGCCCGGGAGGGGACAGGGATATGAACACTGAAGCTTTCTTT. Encoded protein: CASPGGDRDMNTEAFF. V gene TRBV28 combines with J gene TRBJ1-1; 9 bases map to TRBD1. Germline CDR1 is MDHEN and CDR2 is SYDVKM. V lost 8 bases to trimming and J lost 0 bases; unmatched junction nucleotides: 10. This CDR3 has 16 residues.

V gene TRBV4-3 combines with J gene TRBJ2-3; the D gene is possibly TRBD2 (5 bases). CDR1 is LGHNA and CDR2 is YSLEER in the germline V gene. With 1 base removed from V and 0 bases from J, the gap between germline ends came to 11 bases. The CDR3 consists of 16 residues. In DNA form, the CDR3 reads TGCGCCAGCAGCCAAGTCCGGGGTAGTAGCACAGATACGCAGTATTTT. It yields the protein CASSQVRGSSTDTQYF.

This clone was counted a single time. The chain recombines TRBV4-1 with TRBJ2-7; TRBD1 agrees at 7 bases. There are 14 residues in the CDR3. Trimming removed 5 bases from V and 4 bases from J; junction bases left unmatched: 8. Germline V gene sequence: CDR1 MGHRA, CDR2 YSYEKL. The CDR3 is CASSARDSLYEQYF. Here the CDR3 DNA reads TGCGCCAGCAGCGCCCGGGACAGTTTATACGAGCAGTACTTC.

Points on this clone: This same CDR3 is encoded by further DNA sequences in the sample. The chain has TRBV5-1 and TRBJ2-7; tentatively, D is TRBD2 (5 bases). The CDR3 contains 14 residues. The V end lost 0 bases, the J end lost 1 base, and 8 bases lay between the germline ends. Germline lookup yields CDR1 SGHRS and CDR2 YFSETQ. CDR3: CASSLGAGSYEQYF. DNA for the CDR3: TGCGCCAGCAGCTTGGGGGCGGGTTCCTACGAGCAGTACTTC.

The gene calls are TRBV6-5 and TRBJ1-6; 8 bases agree with TRBD1. Germline V gives CDR1 MNHEY, CDR2 SVGAGI. The CDR3 length is 15 residues. V shed 2 bases and J 6 bases; nucleotides not matched to a gene: 3. CDR3 bases: TGTGCCAGCAGTTACCGCGGACAGGGTAATTCACCCCTCCACTTT. Translating it yields CASSYRGQGNSPLHF.

This chain connects TRBV6-5 to TRBJ2-2, with 9 bases fitting TRBD1. This CDR3 is built from 14 residues. Germline CDR1 and CDR2: MNHEY and SVGAGI. The trim removed 3 bases at V and 10 bases at J, leaving 6 bases unmatched. This chain's CDR3 is CASSYADRGEELFF. CDR3 coding DNA: TGTGCCAGCAGTTATGCGGACAGGGGCGAGGAGCTGTTTTTT.

This chain links TRBV18 with TRBJ2-7; 11 bases agree with TRBD2. Germline values: CDR1 KGHSH, CDR2 LQKENI. The CDR3 is 15 amino acids. The trim removed 2 bases at V and 10 bases at J, leaving 10 bases unmatched. The CDR3 DNA follows: TGTGCCAGCTCACCATCCGCACTAGCGGGGGCCCCCCAGTACTTC. This translates into CASSPSALAGAPQYF.

The chain employs TRBV7-2 and TRBJ2-7; tentatively, D is TRBD2 (5 bases). Germline CDR1 is SGHTA and CDR2 is FQGNSA. Trimming took off 1 base at V and 2 bases at J, with 15 bases between the two ends. CDR3 size: 16 residues. The CDR3 sequence is CASSLGTPSSPYEQYF. Here the CDR3 DNA reads TGTGCCAGCAGCTTAGGGACTCCATCATCCCCCTACGAGCAGTACTTC. Filled out from reference TRBV7-2 and TRBJ2-7, the complete variable domain reads GAGVSQSPSNKVTEKGKDVELRCDPISGHTALYWYRQSLGQGLEFLIYFQGNSAPDKSGLPSDRFSAERTGGSVSTLTIQRTQQEDSAVYLCASSLGTPSSPYEQYFGPGTRLTVT.

This chain joins TRBV5-1 and TRBJ2-2; possible D gene TRBD2, 6 bases. CDR3 length: 15 residues. Trimming cost V 2 bases and J 3 bases, with 11 bases left between them. The germline CDR1 and CDR2 sequences are SGHRS and YFSETQ. The CDR3 nucleotides are TGCGCCAGCAGCTTTGGGGGGTCGGACACCGGGGAGCTGTTTTTT. Amino acid sequence: CASSFGGSDTGELFF.

The rearrangement links TRBV4-1 to TRBJ2-1; D is unclear. Germline V lookup: CDR1 MGHRA, CDR2 YSYEKL. The V end was cut by 5 bases, the J end by 4 bases, with 12 bases between. The CDR3 has 14 residues. For the CDR3, the DNA is TGCGCCAGCAGCTTACGACCCGGGTACAATGAGCAGTTCTTC. Its protein product is CASSLRPGYNEQFF.

The V call is TRBV19, the J call TRBJ1-6; D not certain. The CDR3 is 14 amino acids. Trimming removed 9 bases from V and 9 bases from J, with 18 bases in between. Per the germline V gene, CDR1 is LNHDA and CDR2 is SQIVND (reference sequence). The CDR3 nucleotides are TGTGCCAGCCATGATCCGGGTCACCCTTCACCCCTCCACTTT. Protein product: CASHDPGHPSPLHF.

The rearrangement uses TRBV7-2 and TRBJ2-3, with D possibly matching TRBD2 (6 bases). This CDR3 has 15 amino acids. The V and J ends lost 5 bases and 6 bases respectively, with 18 bases between them. Germline values: CDR1 SGHTA, CDR2 FQGNSA. This CDR3 is CASSPGLSPSDTQYF. The CDR3 nucleotides read TGTGCCAGCAGCCCGGGACTCTCCCCGTCGGATACGCAGTATTTT.

The chain couples TRBV28 to TRBJ1-1; D unresolved. From germline, CDR1 is MDHEN and CDR2 SYDVKM. V was pared by 5 bases and J by 2 bases, with 6 bases between. This CDR3 comprises 12 residues. The CDR3 DNA follows: TGTGCCAGCAGTCCTGTCAACACTGAAGCTTTCTTT. As protein: CASSPVNTEAFF.